One and the same sample provided the 22 T cell receptor beta chains below, sequenced in a study of tumor-infiltrating lymphocytes in primary liver carcinoma. DNA and RNA were both co-extracted from approximately 20-30 mg of bulk tissue that had not been sorted. Production of TCR beta cDNA used 400 to 650 ng total RNA together with a constant-region primer. Three nested multiplex PCR rounds, a slightly modified ARM-PCR method, built the TCR beta libraries. Each of the first two PCR rounds ran roughly 10 cycles with TRBV1-TRBV30 forward and C-beta reverse primers. TCRdb reanalysed the multiplex PCR reads using MiXCR and keeps one entry per CDR3 protein. The sample lists some 180,000 distinct CDR3 sequences; 70% to 90% were seen once. The source material was tumor tissue from primary liver carcinoma. These receptors were collected from a man aged 40-49 years with primary liver carcinoma and hepatitis B virus infection.

In regard to this clonotype: A read error is possible here, since a much larger clone lies one base away. The V gene is TRBV7-9, the J gene TRBJ1-1; D gene unclear. The CDR3 covers 14 residues. Per germline, CDR1 SEHNR and CDR2 FQNEAQ (reference sequence). As DNA, the CDR3 is TGTGTCAGCAGCCCATTGGGGAGGGACACTGAAGCTTTCTTT. Protein sequence: CVSSPLGRDTEAFF.

With regard to this clonotype: Since the CDR3 does not end with the conserved phenylalanine or tryptophan, this likely comes from a read error. V gene TRBV5-6 combines with J gene TRBJ2-2; D might be TRBD2 (5 bases). CDR1 is SGHDT and CDR2 is YYEEEE in the germline V gene. This CDR3 region has 13 residues. CDR3 DNA: TGTGCCAACAGCTTGTGGGAGACCGGGGAGCTGTTTTCT. Protein: CANSLWETGELFS.

In regard to this clonotype: A read error may produce the germline difference seen at one junction end. The CDR3 protein is CASSFPTGGIANTGELFF. DNA of the CDR3: TGTGCCAGCAGCTTCCCCACGGGGGGCATAGCTAACACCGGGGAACTGTTTTTT. The chain links TRBV12-3 or TRBV12-4 to TRBJ2-2, with a tentative D call TRBD2 (7 bases). This CDR3 is built from 18 residues.

Note on this clonotype: No conserved phenylalanine or tryptophan ends this CDR3, so it is likely a read error. V and J are TRBV6-1 and TRBJ1-1; D call uncertain. The CDR3 length is 13 residues. CDR1 and CDR2 from the germline V gene are MNHNS and SASEGT. CDR3 loop: CANSEMTVSDAFL. The CDR3 DNA is TGTGCCAACAGTGAAATGACGGTATCGGATGCTTTCTTA.

Turning to this clonotype: A junction end diverges from the germline sequence, so it may reflect a read error. The V gene is TRBV6-5, the J gene TRBJ2-6; D might be TRBD1 (5 bases). This CDR3 region has 16 residues. CDR1 and CDR2 (germline): MNHEY, SVGAGI. This chain's CDR3 is CASSYSPTPGANLLTF. CDR3 DNA: TGTGCCAGCAGTTACTCCCCAACGCCTGGGGCCAACCTCCTGACTTTC.

As to this clonotype: One junction end does not reproduce the germline sequence, and a read error may be involved. The rearrangement links TRBV10-2 to TRBJ1-1; D is unresolved. The CDR3 totals 13 residues. CDR1 and CDR2 from the germline V gene are WSHSY and SAAADI. CDR3 nucleotides: TGCGCCAGCAGTAAGACCCCCCCCATGGTGGATCTCTTT. Its translation: CASSKTPPMVDLF.

This chain joins TRBV29-1 and TRBJ2-3; TRBD2 matches 11 bases. J lost 1 base, V lost 6 bases, and 3 bases had no gene match. The CDR3 totals 14 residues. CDR1 and CDR2 (germline): SQVTM, ANQGSEA. CDR3 bases: TGCAGCGTCCGGGGACTAGCGGGCACAGATACGCAGTATTTT. This sequence encodes CSVRGLAGTDTQYF.

On this clonotype itself: Being one base from a much bigger clone, this may be a read error. This rearrangement joins TRBV5-1 to TRBJ2-3, with 7 nucleotides matching TRBD2. The V and J ends lost 6 bases and 5 bases, in that order; junction bases with no gene match: 9. This CDR3 has 14 amino acids. Germline CDR1 SGHRS, CDR2 YFSETQ. CDR3 sequence reads: CASIAGVAGDTQYF. The CDR3 DNA follows: TGCGCCAGCATCGCGGGGGTAGCGGGAGATACGCAGTATTTT.

A remark on this clonotype: One end of the junction does not line up with germline, which may come from a read error. The J gene is TRBJ1-5, the V gene TRBV11-3; weak D call: TRBD1 (5 bases). Looked up from germline, CDR1 is SGHNT and CDR2 is YENEEA. The length of the CDR3 is 15 residues. Written as DNA, the CDR3 is TGTGCCAGCAGCTTAGATCTGGGGGTAACTCAGCTCCAGCATTTT. This sequence encodes CASSLDLGVTQLQHF.

To note about this clonotype: One end of the junction is discordant with germline, which a read error may explain. This chain connects TRBV4-2 to TRBJ1-1; D is ambiguous. CDR3 length: 16 amino acids. CDR1 is LGHNA, CDR2 YNFKEQ, per germline. CDR3 region: CARSIFVQDGDTEAFF. The CDR3 nucleotides read TGTGCCCGCAGCATATTTGTCCAAGACGGGGACACTGAAGCTTTCTTT.

A note on this clonotype: This may be a read error: a much more frequent sequence differs by one nucleotide. This chain joins TRBV14 and TRBJ2-7; maybe TRBD2 (5 bases). The germline V gene has CDR1 SGHDN and CDR2 FVKESK. The CDR3 runs to 17 residues. CDR3 residues: CANSQDQDSGESREQYF. The CDR3 coding sequence is TGTGCCAACAGCCAAGATCAGGACTCTGGGGAATCTCGCGAGCAGTACTTC. The full variable domain, its missing parts supplied by reference TRBV14 and TRBJ2-7, is EAGVTQFPSHSVIEKGQTVTLRCDPISGHDNLYWYRRVMGKEIKFLLHFVKESKQDESGMPNNRFLAERTGGTYSTLKVQPAELEDSGVYFCANSQDQDSGESREQYFGPGTRLTVT.

Comment on this clonotype: Mismatch with germline at one junction end may stem from a read error. V is TRBV4-1 and J is TRBJ1-3, with D possibly TRBD1 on 6 matching bases. The germline gives CDR1 MGHRA, CDR2 YSYEKL. The CDR3 is made up of 17 amino acids. DNA of the CDR3: TGCGCCAGCATACAACTAAGGACAGCAGGTTCTGGAAACATCATATATTTT. As protein: CASIQLRTAGSGNIIYF.

This clonotype was detected many times. This chain uses TRBV6-1 with TRBJ2-5; the D gene is possibly TRBD2 (5 bases). Germline V gene lookup returns CDR1 MNHNS and CDR2 SASEGT. Trimming cost V 3 bases and J 3 bases, with 11 bases left between them. CDR3 length: 14 amino acids. This chain's CDR3 is CASSEGGWKETQYF. Here the CDR3 DNA reads TGTGCCAGCAGTGAGGGCGGGTGGAAAGAGACCCAGTACTTC.

The genes are TRBV6-1 and TRBJ2-7; no definite D call. The CDR3 loop spans 16 amino acids. V gave up 5 bases and J gave up 1 base, with 18 bases separating them. The germline CDR1 and CDR2 sequences are MNHNS and SASEGT. The CDR3 DNA is TGTGCCAGCAGTCGCTCAACGGCTGAGAGTTCCTACGAGCAGTACTTC. Protein: CASSRSTAESSYEQYF.

As for this clonotype: The CDR3 ends on some other residue instead of the conserved phenylalanine or tryptophan, so this is likely a read error. It is unclear where the CDR3 begins or ends on the DNA, so no DNA is shown, and the CDR3 is as TCRdb lists it. J is TRBJ2-7 and V is TRBV11-1; the D call of TRBD2 is as the table states it, not checked on the DNA. Inclusive of both ends, the CDR3 amounts to 17 amino acids. Germline V gene lookup returns CDR1 SGHAT and CDR2 FQDESV (reference sequence). CDR3 residues: CASSLGPAGESSYEHYL.

Regarding this clonotype: At one end, the junction sequence differs from germline, possibly due to a read error. The gene calls are TRBV29-1 and TRBJ2-7; 8 bases line up with TRBD1. Per germline, CDR1 SQVTM and CDR2 ANQGSEA. CDR3 length: 13 residues. CDR3 sequence reads: CSVAPTGVYEQYF. The CDR3 DNA reads TGCAGCGTTGCCCCGACAGGGGTCTACGAGCAGTATTTC.

This rearrangement joins TRBV30 to TRBJ2-7, with D maybe TRBD1 (5 bases). CDR1 and CDR2 (germline): GTSNPN, SVGIG (reference sequence). The CDR3 extends over 13 amino acids. Trimming shortened V by 1 base and J by 10 bases, and 17 bases separated the two germline ends. The CDR3 bases are TGTGCCTGGAGTGGAGGCAGGGCCTACGTACAGTACTTC. Its translation is CAWSGGRAYVQYF.

About this clonotype: The germline gene is not matched at one end of the junction; a read error may be the cause. The rearrangement uses TRBV11-2 and TRBJ2-1, with D tentatively TRBD2 (6 bases). The CDR3 has 15 amino acids. Germline CDR1 reads SGHAT; CDR2 reads FQNNGV. In DNA, the CDR3 is TGTGCCAGCAGCCCCGACGGGAGTGCCTACTATGAGCACTTGTTC. The encoded protein is CASSPDGSAYYEHLF.

With respect to this clonotype: At one end, the junction sequence differs from germline, possibly due to a read error. V gene TRBV6-4 combines with J gene TRBJ2-1; 9 nucleotides agree with TRBD2. This CDR3 region has 15 residues. Germline loops: CDR1 MRHNA, CDR2 SNTAGT. In nucleotides, the CDR3 is TGTGCTAGCAGTGACGGGACTAGCCACTACAATGAGCATTTCTTC. This gives the protein CASSDGTSHYNEHFF.

In the case of this clonotype: The germline gene is not matched at one end of the junction; a read error may be the cause. The V call is TRBV24-1, the J call TRBJ2-1, with TRBD2 identical over 14 bases. CDR1 KGHDR and CDR2 SFDVKD come from the germline V gene. The CDR3 runs 17 residues. CDR3 nucleotides: TGTACCACCAGTGATCCACAGGGGACTAGCGGGAGCCATGAGCAGTTCTTC. Its protein is CTTSDPQGTSGSHEQFF.

This chain joins TRBV11-3 and TRBJ1-1, with a tentative D call TRBD1 (5 bases). The CDR3 covers 13 residues. Trimming pared 4 bases from V and 4 bases from J, leaving 10 bases between. Germline loops: CDR1 SGHNT, CDR2 YENEEA. Here the CDR3 reads CASSWATGTEAFF. The CDR3 DNA reads TGTGCCAGCAGCTGGGCCACAGGCACTGAAGCTTTCTTT.

This clonotype was seen just once. The junction departs from germline at one end; a sequencing error may be responsible. The chain combines TRBV6-2 or TRBV6-3 with TRBJ2-1; TRBD1 aligns across 8 bases. CDR1 is MNHEY, CDR2 SVGEGT, per germline. CDR3 length: 14 residues. This CDR3 is CANTRGLTYNEQIF. The CDR3 bases are TGTGCCAACACCAGGGGGCTAACTTACAATGAGCAGATCTTC.